Below, 30 T cell receptor beta chains from the same sample are listed, as sequenced in a study of identical twins. TCRdb recomputed calls from the 5' RACE reads with MiXCR, one row per CDR3 protein. The sample lists approximately 230,000 distinct CDR3 sequences; around an eighth were seen once. Sequences were obtained from memory (CD45RO+) T cells sorted from blood. These receptors all come from a woman between 18 and 29 years old in good health.

This clonotype was seen ten or more times. The chain joins TRBV12-3 or TRBV12-4 to TRBJ1-5, with D maybe TRBD1 (6 bases). Trimming stripped 5 bases from V and 4 bases from J, with 12 bases between. This CDR3 comprises 14 residues. CDR3 sequence (DNA): TGTGCCAGCAGTCCACAGGGCTCTAATCAGCCCCAGCATTTT. This sequence encodes CASSPQGSNQPQHF.

The V gene is TRBV7-2, the J gene TRBJ2-6; D ambiguous. This CDR3 spans 16 amino acids. V lost 0 bases to trimming and J lost 0 bases, with 6 bases between them. The germline V gene encodes CDR1 SGHTA and CDR2 FQGNSA. CDR3 loop: CASSLAVISGANVLTF. The DNA of the CDR3 is TGTGCCAGCAGCTTAGCAGTGATCTCTGGGGCCAACGTCCTGACTTTC.

This chain uses TRBV5-1 with TRBJ1-4; 8 bases map to TRBD1. With 3 bases clipped from V and 0 bases from J, the junction kept 1 base outside the gene matches. CDR1 is SGHRS and CDR2 is YFSETQ in the germline V gene. CDR3 size: 15 residues. CDR3 DNA: TGCGCCAGCAGCTCGGGACAGGCAACTAATGAAAAACTGTTTTTT. This codes for CASSSGQATNEKLFF.

The chain uses TRBV2 and TRBJ2-5, with 13 bases lining up with TRBD2. This CDR3 spans 17 amino acids. CDR1 is SNHLY and CDR2 is FYNNEI in the germline V gene. V lost 7 bases to trimming and J lost 5 bases; unmatched junction nucleotides: 13. The CDR3 bases are TGTGCCAGCACCGGACTAGCGGGAGTCCTTAACGGGGAGACCCAGTACTTC. Protein sequence: CASTGLAGVLNGETQYF.

This clonotype appeared a few times. This chain joins TRBV7-2 and TRBJ2-7, with 15 bases lining up with TRBD2. Losses at the gene ends were 5 bases for V and 0 bases for J; bases not matched to a gene: 5. Germline V gene lookup returns CDR1 SGHTA and CDR2 FQGNSA. The CDR3 has 17 amino acids. CDR3 DNA sequence: TGTGCCAGCAGCCAGGGGACTAGCGGGAGGATCTCCTACGAGCAGTACTTC. It is translated as CASSQGTSGRISYEQYF.

A few counts support this clonotype. J is TRBJ1-2 and V is TRBV5-1; possible D gene TRBD1, 5 bases. Trimming stripped 2 bases from V and 8 bases from J, with 16 bases between. Germline values: CDR1 SGHRS, CDR2 YFSETQ. This CDR3 spans 14 amino acids. CDR3 sequence (DNA): TGCGCCAGCAGCTTAGACAGCGTGTCGGGCGGCTACACCTTC. This codes for CASSLDSVSGGYTF.

In this sample, this clonotype turned up many times. The V call is TRBV12-3 or TRBV12-4, the J call TRBJ1-1, with D uncertain. The CDR3 runs to 13 residues. Trimming took 6 bases from V and 1 from J, leaving 9 bases between them. In DNA form, the CDR3 reads TGTGCCAGCAGAACCGGAGAGAACACTGAAGCTTTCTTT. Its translation: CASRTGENTEAFF.

The chain recombines TRBV29-1 with TRBJ2-2; D possibly corresponds to TRBD2 (5 bases). Trimming cost V 4 bases and J 5 bases, with 17 bases left between them. This CDR3 is built from 15 residues. The germline CDR1 and CDR2 sequences are SQVTM and ANQGSEA. The CDR3 here is CSVAISGRRTGELFF. In DNA form, the CDR3 reads TGCAGCGTTGCTATATCGGGCAGGAGGACCGGGGAGCTGTTTTTT.

This clonotype was seen at least ten times. The rearrangement links TRBV4-1 to TRBJ1-1; possibly TRBD1 for D (6 bases). Trimming shortened V by 1 base and J by 1 base, and 10 bases separated the two germline ends. Germline assignment: CDR1 MGHRA and CDR2 YSYEKL. The length of the CDR3 is 15 residues. CDR3 in DNA: TGCGCCAGCAGCCAAGGGGGGGCAGGGAACACTGAAGCTTTCTTT. Protein sequence: CASSQGGAGNTEAFF.

The J gene is TRBJ2-3, the V gene TRBV5-3; D is unclear. The DNA end is more similar to TRBJ1-5, so the J call may be wrong. TRBV5-3 is identified as an open reading frame with a role that is uncertain. The CDR3 is made up of 14 amino acids. CDR3 sequence (DNA): TGTGCCAGCAGCCCCCAGCTCCTCGGCTCTATGCAGCATTTT. Translation gives CASSPQLLGSMQHF.

This clonotype is labeled medium-sized. The chain joins TRBV2 to TRBJ2-2; D unclear. From germline, CDR1 is SNHLY and CDR2 FYNNEI. This CDR3 has 15 residues. Trimming pared 6 bases from V and 6 bases from J, leaving 17 bases between. Here the CDR3 reads CASSSGQLAPGELFF. The CDR3 DNA reads TGTGCCAGCAGCTCCGGCCAGCTGGCGCCCGGGGAGCTGTTTTTT. The full variable domain, its missing parts supplied by reference TRBV2 and TRBJ2-2, is EPEVTQTPSHQVTQMGQEVILRCVPISNHLYFYWYRQILGQKVEFLVSFYNNEISEKSEIFDDQFSVERPDGSNFTLKIRSTKLEDSAMYFCASSSGQLAPGELFFGEGSRLTVL.

The table lists this clonotype with a few counts. The J gene is TRBJ2-1, the V gene TRBV5-5; D tentatively reads TRBD1 or TRBD2 (5 bases each). CDR1 and CDR2 (germline): SGHKS, YYEKEE (reference sequence). Trimming shortened V by 4 bases and J by 6 bases, and 14 bases separated the two germline ends. The CDR3 is made up of 14 amino acids. The CDR3 DNA reads as TGTGCCAGCAGCGAAGGGACCCGTTTCAATGAGCAGTTCTTC. Translating gives CASSEGTRFNEQFF. Looking up the rest from reference TRBV5-5 and TRBJ2-1 gives the full variable domain: DAGVTQSPTHLIKTRGQQVTLRCSPISGHKSVSWYQQVLGQGPQFIFQYYEKEERGRGNFPDRFSARQFPNYSSELNVNALLLGDSALYLCASSEGTRFNEQFFGPGTRLTVL.

CDR3 DNA sequence: TGTGCCACCAGCAGAGATGAGGGTCACGAGCAGTACTTC. Its translation: CATSRDEGHEQYF. The chain couples TRBV15 to TRBJ2-7; tentatively, D is TRBD2 (5 bases). The CDR3 is 13 amino acids. Trimming removed 0 bases at V and 5 bases at J, with 8 bases between. Germline assignment: CDR1 LNHNV and CDR2 YYDKDF (reference sequence).

This clonotype was detected a few times. This rearrangement joins TRBV7-2 to TRBJ2-5, with 7 bases fitting TRBD2. The ends lost 5 bases at V and 3 bases at J; junction bases unmatched: 6. The germline V gene has CDR1 SGHTA and CDR2 FQGNSA. There are 14 residues in the CDR3. CDR3 amino acids: CASSAGREEETQYF. The DNA for the CDR3 is TGTGCCAGCAGCGCGGGACGGGAGGAAGAGACCCAGTACTTC.

This clonotype was counted between two and nine times. This sequence joins TRBV5-1 and TRBJ1-3, with D possibly TRBD1 on 6 matching bases. The CDR3 has 15 residues. Germline-derived CDR1 and CDR2 are SGHRS and YFSETQ. V was clipped by 4 bases and J by 0 bases, with 11 bases between them. The CDR3 is CASSPGQISGNTIYF. DNA for the CDR3: TGCGCCAGCAGCCCGGGACAAATCTCTGGAAACACCATATATTTT.

This clonotype was counted a few times. The chain couples TRBV7-2 to TRBJ1-2, with TRBD1 as a possible D gene (5 bases). Trimming shortened V by 6 bases and J by 4 bases, and 12 bases separated the two germline ends. This CDR3 region has 13 residues. Germline CDR1 and CDR2: SGHTA and FQGNSA. This CDR3 is CASSSRGGYGYTF. CDR3 DNA sequence: TGTGCCAGCAGTTCGCGGGGCGGCTATGGCTACACCTTC.

The V call is TRBV7-3, the J call TRBJ2-3; 10 bases align to TRBD2. V shed 4 bases and J 4 bases; nucleotides not matched to a gene: 8. Germline CDR1 SGHTA, CDR2 FQGTGA. This CDR3 comprises 16 residues. CDR3 region: CASSSGKLAGADTQYF. CDR3 in DNA: TGTGCCAGCAGCTCAGGGAAGCTAGCGGGGGCAGATACGCAGTATTTT.

The V call is TRBV12-5, the J call TRBJ2-7, with D perhaps matching TRBD2 (6 bases). Trimming left V 2 bases short and J 9 bases short, with 14 bases between. Germline assignment: CDR1 LGHNT and CDR2 FRNRAP. This CDR3 comprises 13 residues. The DNA for the CDR3 is TGTGCTAGTGGTTTGAAAGGCGGGGAAGGGCAGTACTTC. Protein: CASGLKGGEGQYF.

Comments on this clonotype: The missing conserved phenylalanine or tryptophan at the end of this CDR3 makes a read error likely. Because the CDR3's place on the DNA is in doubt, the DNA is left out and the CDR3 is given as listed by TCRdb. This sequence joins TRBV3-1 and TRBJ1-2; TRBD1 reflects the table's D call only, with no check against the DNA. With termini counted, the CDR3 has 12 amino acids. Germline lookup yields CDR1 LGHDT and CDR2 YNNKEL (reference sequence). The chain's CDR3 is CASSQISTGTVY.

This clonotype was found a few times. The chain uses TRBV10-2 and TRBJ1-1, with 8 bases lining up with TRBD1. V trimming: 8 bases; J trimming: 3 bases; junction bases outside the gene matches: 5. The length of the CDR3 is 13 residues. Germline V gene sequence: CDR1 WSHSY, CDR2 SAAADI. The CDR3 DNA is TGCGCCAGCGGGGCAGGGGGCGACACTGAAGCTTTCTTT. Its protein is CASGAGGDTEAFF.

The chain has TRBV12-3 or TRBV12-4 and TRBJ2-1, with TRBD2 as a possible D gene (7 bases). Trimming took 2 bases from V and 9 from J, leaving 17 bases between them. CDR3 length equals 15 residues. The CDR3 region is CASSLTRGGGTEQFF. The CDR3 DNA sequence: TGTGCCAGCAGTTTAACGAGGGGAGGGGGGACTGAGCAGTTCTTC.

The chain is built from TRBV29-1 and TRBJ2-7; TRBD1 agrees at 8 bases. Germline V lookup: CDR1 SQVTM, CDR2 ANQGSEA. This CDR3 region has 12 residues. The V and J ends lost 6 bases and 5 bases, in that order; junction bases with no gene match: 6. The CDR3 DNA reads as TGCAGCGTATCAGGGGGCTGGAACGAGCAGTACTTC. Its translation: CSVSGGWNEQYF.

This clonotype showed up just a few times. At one boundary the junction diverges from the germline segment, which might be a read error. J is TRBJ2-1 and V is TRBV6-1, with D possibly being TRBD1 (6 bases). CDR3 length equals 14 residues. Germline V gene lookup returns CDR1 MNHNS and CDR2 SASEGT. CDR3 bases: TGTGCCAGCAGTGAAGGAGGGACACCGAATCCCGAAGTCTTC. This sequence encodes CASSEGGTPNPEVF.

This clonotype was seen a few times. The V call is TRBV5-1, the J call TRBJ2-3; D gene unclear. The CDR3 spans 13 residues. Trimming took off 0 bases at V and 8 bases at J, with 10 bases between the two ends. Germline V gene lookup returns CDR1 SGHRS and CDR2 YFSETQ. This CDR3 reads CASSLVPAGTQYF. CDR3 DNA: TGCGCCAGCAGCTTGGTACCCGCCGGTACGCAGTATTTT.

The chain links TRBV29-1 to TRBJ2-2; 15 bases agree with TRBD2. The CDR3 covers 15 residues. The trim removed 4 bases at V and 6 bases at J, leaving 3 bases unmatched. Germline V gene data show CDR1 as SQVTM and CDR2 as ANQGSEA. The CDR3: CSVGTSGRGAGELFF. The CDR3 region has the DNA TGCAGCGTTGGGACTAGCGGGAGGGGGGCCGGGGAGCTGTTTTTT.

This clonotype was counted ten times or more. This chain links TRBV21-1 with TRBJ2-1; the D segment call TRBD1 is taken from the table without a DNA check. TRBV21-1 is a pseudogene segment. The CDR3 loop spans 16 amino acids. The CDR3 loop reads CASSKRPGQGENEQFF. The CDR3 bases are TGTGCCAGCAGCAAAAGACCGGGACAGGGGGAAAATGAGCAGTTCTTC.

This clonotype was counted only a few times. The chain carries TRBV19 and TRBJ2-1; D remains ambiguous. V was cut by 1 base and J by 7 bases, with 14 bases left in between. The CDR3 consists of 15 residues. CDR1 LNHDA and CDR2 SQIVND come from the germline V gene (reference sequence). The CDR3 reads CASSIGHPPENEQFF. In nucleotides, the CDR3 is TGTGCCAGTAGTATAGGACACCCTCCGGAAAATGAGCAGTTCTTC.

This clonotype has only a few counts. This chain uses TRBV9 with TRBJ2-1; D gene unclear. The CDR3 has 13 amino acids. The V gene's germline CDR1 is SGDLS and CDR2 YYNGEE. V lost 4 bases to trimming and J lost 2 bases, with 7 bases between them. CDR3 amino acids: CASSPDAYNEQFF. The CDR3 bases are TGTGCCAGCAGCCCGGACGCCTACAATGAGCAGTTCTTC. Variable domain in full (rest from reference TRBV9 and TRBJ2-1): DSGVTQTPKHLITATGQRVTLRCSPRSGDLSVYWYQQSLDQGLQFLIQYYNGEERAKGNILERFSAQQFPDLHSELNLSSLELGDSALYFCASSPDAYNEQFFGPGTRLTVL.

The chain links TRBV29-1 to TRBJ2-7; D is tentatively TRBD1 or TRBD2 (6 bases each). V was trimmed by 3 bases and J by 3 bases, leaving 12 bases between them. The CDR3 contains 13 residues. In germline, CDR1 is SQVTM, CDR2 ANQGSEA. CDR3 sequence: CSVDKGGNYEQYF. Written as DNA, the CDR3 is TGCAGCGTTGATAAAGGGGGGAACTACGAGCAGTACTTC.

This clonotype was observed a few times. The chain couples TRBV3-1 to TRBJ2-7; D gene uncertain. CDR1 is LGHDT and CDR2 is YNNKEL in the germline V gene (reference sequence). Deletions cut 4 bases from V and 6 bases from J, with 19 bases between. The CDR3 has 15 amino acids. The CDR3 region has the DNA TGTGCCAGCAGCCTAACCGGGCCGACGTCGTCCGAGCAGTACTTC. It translates to CASSLTGPTSSEQYF.